This passage covers 30 T cell receptor beta chains from one sample sequenced in a study of T-cell reconstitution after alpha-beta-depleted transplantation in children. Molecular barcoding with unique molecular identifiers was used for the TCRbeta library. Via MiXCR, TCRdb re-called the PCR reads, giving one row per CDR3 protein. Of over 150,000 distinct CDR3 sequences listed, approximately 6.6% are singletons. This specimen was PBMCs from the stem cell graft donor, taken from the stem cell graft. The receptor set was obtained from a human donor who donated a stem cell graft to a child with Wiskott-Aldrich syndrome.

This clonotype was counted at least ten times. The chain recombines TRBV5-1 with TRBJ2-2, with a tentative D call TRBD1 (6 bases). Trimming pared 2 bases from V and 0 bases from J, leaving 11 bases between. Per the germline V gene, CDR1 is SGHRS and CDR2 is YFSETQ. The CDR3 extends over 16 amino acids. The CDR3 bases are TGCGCCAGCAGCTTACTCGGACAGACGAACACCGGGGAGCTGTTTTTT. Protein sequence: CASSLLGQTNTGELFF. The variable domain in full, completed from reference TRBV5-1 and TRBJ2-2, reads KAGVTQTPRYLIKTRGQQVTLSCSPISGHRSVSWYQQTPGQGLQFLFEYFSETQRNKGNFPGRFSGRQFSNSRSEMNVSTLELGDSALYLCASSLLGQTNTGELFFGEGSRLTVL.

This sequence joins TRBV4-3 and TRBJ2-5, with TRBD2 matching 12 bases. The length of the CDR3 is 18 residues. The germline CDR1 and CDR2 sequences are LGHNA and YSLEER. V was clipped by 0 bases and J by 5 bases; unmatched bases: 10. CDR3 amino acids: CASSQDLGLAGGIETQYF. The CDR3 bases are TGCGCCAGCAGCCAAGATCTTGGGCTAGCGGGAGGGATCGAGACCCAGTACTTC.

This clonotype was seen repeatedly, ten times or more. The rearrangement joins TRBV25-1 to TRBJ1-2; D remains unclear. Germline CDR1 is MGHDK and CDR2 is SYGVNS. V gave up 2 bases and J gave up 3 bases, with 7 bases separating them. The CDR3 loop spans 13 amino acids. This chain's CDR3 is CASSEITDYGYTF. The DNA for the CDR3 is TGTGCCAGCAGTGAAATAACAGACTATGGCTACACCTTC.

This clonotype was seen many times. The chain carries TRBV12-3 or TRBV12-4 and TRBJ2-3; 10 bases fit TRBD1. This CDR3 has 15 residues. Unmatched junction bases numbered 6, after V lost 3 bases and J lost 6 bases. The CDR3 DNA sequence: TGTGCCAGCAGTTTCTGGGACAGGGGTTTGGATACGCAGTATTTT. Encoded protein: CASSFWDRGLDTQYF.

This clonotype has at least ten counts. The chain has TRBV19 and TRBJ1-1; 7 bases align to TRBD1. The CDR3 is made up of 14 amino acids. The ends lost 5 bases at V and 3 bases at J; junction bases unmatched: 6. From germline, CDR1 is LNHDA and CDR2 SQIVND (reference sequence). Written as DNA, the CDR3 is TGTGCCAGTAGTTTACAGGGGAGTCACACTGAAGCTTTCTTT. It encodes CASSLQGSHTEAFF.

The chain uses TRBV5-1 and TRBJ1-4; possible D gene TRBD1, 5 bases. CDR3 length: 14 residues. V lost 4 bases, J lost 7 bases, and 14 bases lay in between. The germline V gene has CDR1 SGHRS and CDR2 YFSETQ. This CDR3 reads CASSDPGGGEKLFF. DNA of the CDR3: TGCGCCAGCAGCGATCCAGGCGGGGGTGAAAAACTGTTTTTT.

This clonotype came up many times. This chain joins TRBV5-1 and TRBJ1-5, with a weak D call TRBD1 (5 bases). V lost 4 bases and J 3 bases, leaving 17 bases between the germline ends. The length of the CDR3 is 16 residues. Germline CDR1 SGHRS, CDR2 YFSETQ. CDR3 loop: CASSPIRQGDNQPQHF. CDR3 DNA: TGCGCCAGCAGCCCCATTAGGCAGGGTGACAATCAGCCCCAGCATTTT.

The rearrangement joins TRBV5-4 to TRBJ1-4; D unclear. The CDR3 consists of 16 residues. Trimming shortened V by 0 bases and J by 8 bases, and 17 bases separated the two germline ends. Germline V gene data show CDR1 as SGHNT and CDR2 as YYREEE (reference sequence). CDR3 sequence reads: CASSLGSGSVGEKLFF. In nucleotides, the CDR3 is TGTGCCAGCAGCTTGGGGTCCGGATCAGTAGGCGAAAAACTGTTTTTT.

V is TRBV29-1 and J is TRBJ2-5; 11 positions match TRBD2. In germline, CDR1 is SQVTM, CDR2 ANQGSEA. The CDR3 totals 13 residues. V lost 6 bases, J lost 5 bases, and 5 bases stayed unmatched. The CDR3 region is CSVGRTSGETQYF. CDR3 DNA sequence: TGCAGCGTCGGACGGACTAGCGGGGAGACCCAGTACTTC.

For this clonotype: This may stem from a read error, because a much larger clone lies one nucleotide away. The chain is built from TRBV20-1 and TRBJ1-2, with D unresolved. Germline loops: CDR1 DFQATT, CDR2 SNEGSKA (reference sequence). The CDR3 has 11 residues. The DNA of the CDR3 is TGCAGTGCTAGGGGCCTTAATGGCTTCACCTTC. Translating it yields CSARGLNGFTF.

As for this clonotype: A single base separates this from a much larger clone, so it may be a read error. The chain carries TRBV20-1 and TRBJ2-7; 10 bases are shared with TRBD2. The germline gives CDR1 DFQATT, CDR2 SNEGSKA (reference sequence). There are 15 residues in the CDR3. For the CDR3, the DNA is TGCTGTGCTATCTCCTTGGTTAGCGGGAGGAACGAGCAGTACTTC. Amino acid sequence: CCAISLVSGRNEQYF.

This clonotype was detected ten times or more. This sequence joins TRBV29-1 and TRBJ2-1; D not certain. V was cut by 0 bases and J by 3 bases, with 9 bases left in between. Germline V gene data show CDR1 as SQVTM and CDR2 as ANQGSEA. CDR3 length equals 14 residues. The CDR3 DNA reads as TGCAGCGTTGAAGATTCTCGGGTCTACAATGAGCAGTTCTTC. It specifies CSVEDSRVYNEQFF.

This clonotype was seen repeatedly, ten times or more. The gene calls are TRBV25-1 and TRBJ2-7; D may match TRBD1 or TRBD2 (6 bases each). Germline values: CDR1 MGHDK, CDR2 SYGVNS. This CDR3 comprises 17 residues. The germline V and J ends were trimmed by 3 bases and 5 bases, with 23 bases remaining between them. As DNA, the CDR3 is TGTGCCAGCAGTGATCCGTCCCTTGGGGGGCGCTTACACGAGCAGTACTTC. It encodes CASSDPSLGGRLHEQYF.

This clonotype was counted only a few times. This chain links TRBV5-1 with TRBJ2-7; TRBD1 agrees at 9 bases. The CDR3 runs 13 residues. Germline CDR1 SGHRS, CDR2 YFSETQ. V was clipped by 3 bases and J by 2 bases; unmatched bases: 0. The CDR3 DNA is TGCGCCAGCAGCTGGACAGGGGCCTACGAGCAGTACTTC. Protein sequence: CASSWTGAYEQYF.

This clonotype was counted at least ten times. The chain uses TRBV19 and TRBJ1-2; TRBD1 is a possible D gene (5 bases). V was cut by 7 bases and J by 4 bases, with 13 bases left in between. The CDR3 consists of 13 residues. CDR1 is LNHDA and CDR2 is SQIVND in the germline V gene (reference sequence). The chain's CDR3 is CASTGERAYGYTF. CDR3 bases: TGTGCCAGTACGGGGGAAAGGGCCTATGGCTACACCTTC.

The chain carries TRBV3-1 and TRBJ1-1; no reliable D call. CDR1 LGHDT and CDR2 YNNKEL come from the germline V gene (reference sequence). This CDR3 contains 15 residues. V lost 6 bases to trimming and J lost 0 bases, with 14 bases between them. CDR3 protein: CASSPPRSLNTEAFF. In DNA form, the CDR3 reads TGTGCCAGCAGTCCCCCGAGGTCATTGAACACTGAAGCTTTCTTT.

In this sample, this clonotype turned up a few times. The rearrangement joins TRBV3-1 to TRBJ2-7; 9 bases match TRBD2. This CDR3 is 14 amino acids long. V shed 3 bases and J 1 base; nucleotides not matched to a gene: 1. CDR1 is LGHDT, CDR2 YNNKEL, per germline (reference sequence). The CDR3 loop reads CASSQTSGSYEQYF. In nucleotides, the CDR3 is TGTGCCAGCAGCCAGACTAGCGGATCCTACGAGCAGTACTTC.

This clonotype was recorded many times. The V and J genes are TRBV28 and TRBJ1-6, with 7 nucleotides matching TRBD1. With V trimmed by 5 bases and J by 10 bases, 14 bases remained unmatched. CDR3 size: 16 residues. Germline loops: CDR1 MDHEN, CDR2 SYDVKM. In DNA, the CDR3 is TGTGCCAGCAGTCTGTTTGCACAGGGGAATTACTCACCCCTCCACTTT. The encoded protein is CASSLFAQGNYSPLHF.

This clonotype showed up just a few times. The rearrangement joins TRBV30 to TRBJ1-5, with 7 bases matching TRBD1. Germline V lookup: CDR1 GTSNPN, CDR2 SVGIG (reference sequence). V was clipped by 2 bases and J by 10 bases; unmatched bases: 5. The CDR3 length is 12 residues. CDR3 bases: TGTGCCTGGAGTCTCGACAGGGAACCCCAGCATTTT. Amino acid sequence: CAWSLDREPQHF. Drawing the rest from reference TRBV30 and TRBJ1-5, the complete variable domain is SQTIHQWPATLVQPVGSPLSLECTVEGTSNPNLYWYRQAAGRGLQLLFYSVGIGQISSEVPQNLSASRPQDRQFILSSKKLLLSDSGFYLCAWSLDREPQHFGDGTRLSIL.

The chain recombines TRBV2 with TRBJ1-3; D is perhaps TRBD1 (5 bases). V lost 3 bases to trimming and J lost 2 bases, with 14 bases between them. The germline V gene has CDR1 SNHLY and CDR2 FYNNEI. The CDR3 loop spans 16 amino acids. The CDR3 loop is CASSDLQALTGNTIYF. For the CDR3, the DNA is TGTGCCAGCAGTGATCTACAGGCTCTGACTGGAAACACCATATATTTT. Full variable domain (rest looked up from reference TRBV2 and TRBJ1-3): EPEVTQTPSHQVTQMGQEVILRCVPISNHLYFYWYRQILGQKVEFLVSFYNNEISEKSEIFDDQFSVERPDGSNFTLKIRSTKLEDSAMYFCASSDLQALTGNTIYFGEGSWLTVV.

This clonotype was counted at least ten times. The gene calls are TRBV12-3 or TRBV12-4 and TRBJ1-3, with a weak D call TRBD1 (5 bases). The CDR3 is made up of 13 amino acids. The V end was cut by 5 bases, the J end by 8 bases, with 13 bases between. The CDR3 DNA is TGTGCCAGCAGTCCCGCAATGGGGGACACCATATATTTT. Its protein is CASSPAMGDTIYF.

The table lists this clonotype with many counts. The gene calls are TRBV7-9 and TRBJ2-1, with D maybe TRBD2 (6 bases). Germline CDR1 reads SEHNR; CDR2 reads FQNEAQ (reference sequence). V was clipped by 4 bases and J by 1 base, with 17 bases between them. This CDR3 contains 17 residues. CDR3 DNA sequence: TGTGCCAGCAGCTCCGACCGGGGCGGGGATTCCTACAATGAGCAGTTCTTC. This translates into CASSSDRGGDSYNEQFF.

This clonotype has a handful of counts. The gene calls are TRBV2 and TRBJ2-7, with D possibly matching TRBD2 (6 bases). The ends were cut back, 4 bases at V and 6 bases at J, with 13 bases in the middle. CDR1 is SNHLY and CDR2 is FYNNEI in the germline V gene. This CDR3 has 13 residues. CDR3 sequence: CASSVSFGSEQYF. CDR3 DNA sequence: TGTGCCAGCAGTGTAAGTTTCGGGAGCGAGCAGTACTTC.

The chain uses TRBV5-1 and TRBJ2-3; no clear D gene. CDR1 is SGHRS and CDR2 is YFSETQ in the germline V gene. V was pared by 0 bases and J by 1 base, with 6 bases between. This CDR3 is 14 amino acids long. The CDR3 spells CASSLVPGTDTQYF. CDR3 DNA sequence: TGCGCCAGCAGCTTGGTCCCGGGCACAGATACGCAGTATTTT.

This clonotype appeared many times. The V call is TRBV7-9, the J call TRBJ2-3; TRBD1 is a possible D gene (5 bases). CDR3 length: 13 amino acids. The V and J ends lost 1 base and 6 bases respectively, with 8 bases between them. Germline CDR1 and CDR2: SEHNR and FQNEAQ (reference sequence). The chain's CDR3 is CASSLGGIDTQYF. CDR3 nucleotides: TGTGCCAGCAGCTTAGGGGGCATTGATACGCAGTATTTT.

The table lists this clonotype with a few counts. The chain is built from TRBV3-1 and TRBJ2-5; TRBD2 might be the D (6 bases). Trimming cost V 2 bases and J 5 bases, with 12 bases left between them. This CDR3 has 14 residues. Germline loops: CDR1 LGHDT, CDR2 YNNKEL (reference sequence). The CDR3 spells CASSQRREKETQYF. The CDR3 nucleotides are TGTGCCAGCAGCCAAAGACGGGAGAAGGAGACCCAGTACTTC.

This clonotype was recorded at least ten times. CDR3 DNA sequence: TGTGCCAGCAGTTTATCCAGATCTTTTCAGAATGAGCAGTTCTTC. Amino acids: CASSLSRSFQNEQFF. This chain links TRBV12-3 or TRBV12-4 with TRBJ2-1; D not resolved. Trimming cost V 2 bases and J 7 bases, with 15 bases left between them. The CDR3 runs 15 residues.

This clonotype appeared many times. The chain joins TRBV5-6 to TRBJ2-5; D uncertain. The CDR3 length is 13 residues. Trimming pared 4 bases from V and 5 bases from J, leaving 12 bases between. CDR1 and CDR2 from the germline V gene are SGHDT and YYEEEE. The CDR3 DNA reads as TGTGCCAGCAGCCCGGGCTTTGGGGAGACCCAGTACTTC. It specifies CASSPGFGETQYF.

This clonotype was observed a handful of times. V and J are TRBV28 and TRBJ2-5, with D perhaps matching TRBD2 (6 bases). The V gene lost 7 bases and the J gene lost 2 bases, with 20 bases spanning the gap. CDR3 length: 16 amino acids. Germline V gene sequence: CDR1 MDHEN, CDR2 SYDVKM. CDR3 sequence: CASTTRGGALQETQYF. In nucleotides, the CDR3 is TGTGCCAGCACCACGAGGGGCGGGGCCTTACAAGAGACCCAGTACTTC.

The table lists this clonotype with many counts. The chain is built from TRBV29-1 and TRBJ1-2; weak D call: TRBD1 (6 bases). Germline lookup yields CDR1 SQVTM and CDR2 ANQGSEA. The V end lost 4 bases, the J end lost 2 bases, and 14 bases lay between the germline ends. The CDR3 sequence is 14 residues long. The CDR3 loop is CSVGGRGANYGYTF. The CDR3 coding sequence is TGCAGCGTTGGGGGCAGGGGAGCGAACTATGGCTACACCTTC.